Each of the 11 T cell receptor beta chains below was sequenced from the same sample in a study of CD8+ T cells in alopecia areata (dated by TCRdb to 2016 to 2018). The treatment or condition label corresponds to: oral pan-JAK inhibitor, 5-10 mg twice daily. The method was the immunoSEQ multiplex PCR assay. RNA was extracted from all samples and reverse transcribed into cDNA as template for TCR sequencing. The immuneACCESS repertoire file appears here via TCRdb, limited to in-frame rearrangements. These files lack a portion of the clones; in checked studies, under half of the deficit traces to unresolved V genes, and the cause of the others is not known. Recorded for this sample are roughly 220,000 clones; 30% to 40% of them occurred a single time. 0.48% of the sample rests with the top ten. The specimen was CD4+ T cells sorted from blood, collected between weeks 30 and 35, from a patient treated with tofacitinib. Receptors were obtained from a human donor with alopecia areata.

The genes are TRBV19 and TRBJ2-1; the D gene is possibly TRBD2 (5 bases). The CDR3 is made up of 15 amino acids. Germline values: CDR1 LNHDA, CDR2 SQIVND (reference sequence). Trimming took off 5 bases at V and 2 bases at J, with 13 bases between the two ends. This CDR3 is CASSERTPPYNEQFF. CDR3 DNA sequence: TGTGCCAGTAGTGAGAGGACTCCGCCCTACAATGAGCAGTTCTTC.

This clone was seen only a few times. The V and J genes are TRBV5-1 and TRBJ1-1; 9 bases fit TRBD1. This CDR3 spans 12 amino acids. Germline assignment: CDR1 SGHRS and CDR2 YFSETQ. Unmatched junction bases numbered 4, after V lost 2 bases and J lost 11 bases. The CDR3 DNA follows: TGCGCCAGCAGCTTAGGACAGGGGAAGGCTTTCTTT. This codes for CASSLGQGKAFF.

This clone was detected a few times. This chain links TRBV5-1 with TRBJ2-2; D gene unclear. The V gene's germline CDR1 is SGHRS and CDR2 YFSETQ. This CDR3 is built from 13 residues. Deletions cut 5 bases from V and 7 bases from J, with 12 bases between. CDR3 residues: CASSRPQDGELFF. CDR3 in DNA: TGCGCCAGCAGTCGACCGCAGGACGGGGAGCTGTTTTTT.

Here the CDR3 reads CASSLWTGTYEQYF. In DNA form, the CDR3 reads TGCGCCAGCAGCTTGTGGACAGGGACCTACGAGCAGTACTTC. The V and J genes are TRBV5-1 and TRBJ2-7, with TRBD1 matching over 8 bases. Trimming took 1 base from V and 2 from J; bases not matched to a gene: 2. The V gene's germline CDR1 is SGHRS and CDR2 YFSETQ. The length of the CDR3 is 14 residues.

The CDR3 nucleotides read TGTGCCAGCAGCCAGCAGGGAAATCGTGCTGAAGCTTTCTTT. Its translation is CASSQQGNRAEAFF. The chain employs TRBV7-9 and TRBJ1-1, with D tentatively TRBD1 (5 bases). The V gene's germline CDR1 is SEHNR and CDR2 FQNEAQ (reference sequence). V was trimmed by 5 bases and J by 6 bases, leaving 16 bases between them. The CDR3 runs to 14 residues.

This clone was counted only a few times. The J gene is TRBJ1-1, the V gene TRBV5-1; weak D call: TRBD1 (6 bases). This CDR3 is built from 14 residues. V lost 0 bases to trimming and J lost 3 bases, with 9 bases between them. The germline gives CDR1 SGHRS, CDR2 YFSETQ. The CDR3 bases are TGCGCCAGCAGCTTGGGCAGGGGAGACACTGAAGCTTTCTTT. Translation gives CASSLGRGDTEAFF.

V and J are TRBV2 and TRBJ1-1, with D possibly being TRBD1 (5 bases). Germline V gene data show CDR1 as SNHLY and CDR2 as FYNNEI. The CDR3 is made up of 14 amino acids. V was cut by 3 bases and J by 1 base, with 9 bases left in between. The CDR3 here is CASSETTANTEAFF. CDR3 sequence (DNA): TGTGCCAGCAGTGAGACGACAGCGAACACTGAAGCTTTCTTT.

Concerning this clone itself: At one boundary the junction diverges from the germline segment, which might be a read error. The V gene is TRBV29-1, the J gene TRBJ1-4; no definite D call. Germline CDR1 reads SQVTM; CDR2 reads ANQGSEA. The CDR3 consists of 11 residues. CDR3 coding DNA: TGCAGCGGTGAAGATAGCCGAAAACTGTTTTTT. This encodes CSGEDSRKLFF.

This clone was seen only a few times. The chain couples TRBV5-1 to TRBJ2-1; TRBD2 might be the D (6 bases). V dropped 4 bases and J dropped 0 bases, with 26 bases sitting between them. The CDR3 runs to 20 residues. CDR1 SGHRS and CDR2 YFSETQ come from the germline V gene. This CDR3 is CASSPDTSPTVISSYNEQFF. CDR3 bases: TGCGCCAGCAGCCCCGATACTAGCCCTACCGTTATAAGCTCCTACAATGAGCAGTTCTTC.

The chain is built from TRBV7-9 and TRBJ1-2; D call uncertain. CDR1 and CDR2 from the germline V gene are SEHNR and FQNEAQ (reference sequence). The CDR3 consists of 14 residues. V was shortened by 5 bases and J by 6 bases, with 16 bases between the two germline ends. The CDR3 loop reads CASSPQGREDGYTF. The CDR3 DNA reads TGTGCCAGCAGCCCCCAAGGCCGGGAGGATGGCTACACCTTC.

The J gene is TRBJ2-7, the V gene TRBV11-2; TRBD2 matches 9 bases. The V segment lost 6 bases and the J segment 0 bases; nucleotides outside the gene matches: 3. This CDR3 spans 14 amino acids. Looked up from germline, CDR1 is SGHAT and CDR2 is FQNNGV. CDR3 nucleotide sequence: TGTGCCAGCAGACGTAGCGGGAGCTCCTACGAGCAGTACTTC. It specifies CASRRSGSSYEQYF.